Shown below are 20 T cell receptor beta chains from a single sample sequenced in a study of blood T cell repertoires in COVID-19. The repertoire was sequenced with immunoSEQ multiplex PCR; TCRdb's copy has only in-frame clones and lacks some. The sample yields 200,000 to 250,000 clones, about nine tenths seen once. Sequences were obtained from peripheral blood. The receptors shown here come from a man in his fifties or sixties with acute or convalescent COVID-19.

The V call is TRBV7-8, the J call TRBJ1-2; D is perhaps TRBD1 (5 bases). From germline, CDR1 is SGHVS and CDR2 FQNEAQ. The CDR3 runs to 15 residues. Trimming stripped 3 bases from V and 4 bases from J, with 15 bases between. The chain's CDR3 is CASSLVGASSYGYTF. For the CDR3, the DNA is TGTGCCAGCAGCTTGGTTGGGGCAAGTTCCTATGGCTACACCTTC. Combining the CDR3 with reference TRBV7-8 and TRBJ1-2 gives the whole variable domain GAGVSQSPRYKVAKRGQDVALRCDPISGHVSLFWYQQALGQGPEFLTYFQNEAQLDKSGLPSDRFFAERPEGSVSTLKIQRTQQEDSAVYLCASSLVGASSYGYTFGSGTRLTVV.

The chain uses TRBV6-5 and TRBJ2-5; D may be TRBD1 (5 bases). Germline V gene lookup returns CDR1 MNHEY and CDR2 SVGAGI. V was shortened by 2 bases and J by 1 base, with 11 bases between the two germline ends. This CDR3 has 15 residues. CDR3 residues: CASSYSPGAQETQYF. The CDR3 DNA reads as TGTGCCAGCAGTTACAGTCCTGGGGCCCAAGAGACCCAGTACTTC.

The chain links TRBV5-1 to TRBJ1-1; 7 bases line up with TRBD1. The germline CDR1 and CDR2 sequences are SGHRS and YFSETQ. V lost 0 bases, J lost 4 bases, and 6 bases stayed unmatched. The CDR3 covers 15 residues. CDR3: CASSLGPQGGTEAFF. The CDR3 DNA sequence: TGCGCCAGCAGCTTGGGCCCTCAGGGGGGCACTGAAGCTTTCTTT.

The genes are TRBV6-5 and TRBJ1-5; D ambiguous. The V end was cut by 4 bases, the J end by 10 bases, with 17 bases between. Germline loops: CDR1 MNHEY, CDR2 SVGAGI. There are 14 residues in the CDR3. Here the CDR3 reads CASSSDGEQLPQHF. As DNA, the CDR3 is TGTGCCAGCAGTTCGGACGGGGAGCAACTACCCCAGCATTTT.

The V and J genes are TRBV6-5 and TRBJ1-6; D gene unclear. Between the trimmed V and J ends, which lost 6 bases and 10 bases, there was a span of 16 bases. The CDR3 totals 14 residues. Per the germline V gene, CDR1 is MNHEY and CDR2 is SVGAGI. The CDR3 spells CASRHREPGSPLHF. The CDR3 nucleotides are TGTGCCAGCAGACACCGGGAACCTGGGTCACCCCTCCACTTT.

The CDR3 coding sequence is TGTGCCAGCAGTGAAGTGGGGACAGGGCCTGAAGCTTTCTTT. The encoded protein is CASSEVGTGPEAFF. The chain recombines TRBV6-1 with TRBJ1-1, with 9 bases fitting TRBD1. The J segment lost 6 bases and the V segment lost 1 base, leaving 3 bases of the junction unmatched. This CDR3 comprises 14 residues. CDR1 MNHNS and CDR2 SASEGT come from the germline V gene.

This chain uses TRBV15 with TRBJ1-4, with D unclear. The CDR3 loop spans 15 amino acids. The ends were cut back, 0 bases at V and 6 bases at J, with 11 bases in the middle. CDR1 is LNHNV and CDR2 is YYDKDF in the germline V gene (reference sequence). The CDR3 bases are TGTGCCACCAGCAGAGATCCCTCTTTTCATGAAAAACTGTTTTTT. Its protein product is CATSRDPSFHEKLFF. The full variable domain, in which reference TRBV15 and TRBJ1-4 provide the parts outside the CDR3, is DAMVIQNPRYQVTQFGKPVTLSCSQTLNHNVMYWYQQKSSQAPKLLFHYYDKDFNNEADTPDNFQSRRPNTSFCFLDIRSPGLGDTAMYLCATSRDPSFHEKLFFGSGTQLSVL.

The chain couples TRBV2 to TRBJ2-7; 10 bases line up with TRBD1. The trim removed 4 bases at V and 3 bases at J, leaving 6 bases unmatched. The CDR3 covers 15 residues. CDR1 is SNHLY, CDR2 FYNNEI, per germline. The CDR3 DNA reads TGTGCCAGCAGTGGAGAGACAGGGGGCATCTACGAGCAGTACTTC. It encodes CASSGETGGIYEQYF.

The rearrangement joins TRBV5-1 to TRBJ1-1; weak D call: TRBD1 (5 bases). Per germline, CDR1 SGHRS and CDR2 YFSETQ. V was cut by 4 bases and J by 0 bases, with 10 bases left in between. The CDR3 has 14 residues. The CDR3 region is CASSRQSMNTEAFF. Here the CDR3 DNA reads TGCGCCAGCAGCCGACAGTCAATGAACACTGAAGCTTTCTTT.

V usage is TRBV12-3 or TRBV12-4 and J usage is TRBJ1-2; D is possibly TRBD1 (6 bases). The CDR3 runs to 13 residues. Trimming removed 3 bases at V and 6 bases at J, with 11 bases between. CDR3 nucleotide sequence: TGTGCCAGCAGTTTGGGCCCAGGGGATGGCTACACCTTC. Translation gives CASSLGPGDGYTF.

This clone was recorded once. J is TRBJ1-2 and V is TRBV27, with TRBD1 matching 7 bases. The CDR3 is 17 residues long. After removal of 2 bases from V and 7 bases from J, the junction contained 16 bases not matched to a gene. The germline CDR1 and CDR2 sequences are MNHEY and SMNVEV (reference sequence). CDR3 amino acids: CASSLLGVGRGNIGYTF. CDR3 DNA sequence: TGTGCCAGCAGTTTACTAGGCGTCGGCAGGGGGAATATTGGCTACACCTTC.

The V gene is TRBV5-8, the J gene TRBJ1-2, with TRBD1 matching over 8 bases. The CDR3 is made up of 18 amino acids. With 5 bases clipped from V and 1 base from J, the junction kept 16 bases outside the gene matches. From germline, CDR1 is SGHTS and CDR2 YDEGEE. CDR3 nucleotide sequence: TGTGCCAGCAGTCTGCTATCCCCGGGACAGGACCTTAACTATGGCTACACCTTC. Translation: CASSLLSPGQDLNYGYTF.

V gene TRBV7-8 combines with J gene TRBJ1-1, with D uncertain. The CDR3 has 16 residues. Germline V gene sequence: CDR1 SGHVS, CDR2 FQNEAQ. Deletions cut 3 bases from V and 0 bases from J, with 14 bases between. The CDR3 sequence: CASSFQVTLMNTEAFF. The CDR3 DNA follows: TGTGCCAGCAGCTTCCAAGTTACTCTCATGAACACTGAAGCTTTCTTT.

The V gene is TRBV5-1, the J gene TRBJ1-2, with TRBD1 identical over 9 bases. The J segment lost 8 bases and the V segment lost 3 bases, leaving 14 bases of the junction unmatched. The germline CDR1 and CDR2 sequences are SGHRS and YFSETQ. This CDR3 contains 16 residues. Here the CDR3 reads CASSYYRDRAPGGYTF. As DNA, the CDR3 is TGCGCCAGCAGCTATTACCGGGACAGGGCCCCGGGCGGCTACACCTTC. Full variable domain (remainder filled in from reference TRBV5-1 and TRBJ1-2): KAGVTQTPRYLIKTRGQQVTLSCSPISGHRSVSWYQQTPGQGLQFLFEYFSETQRNKGNFPGRFSGRQFSNSRSEMNVSTLELGDSALYLCASSYYRDRAPGGYTFGSGTRLTVV.

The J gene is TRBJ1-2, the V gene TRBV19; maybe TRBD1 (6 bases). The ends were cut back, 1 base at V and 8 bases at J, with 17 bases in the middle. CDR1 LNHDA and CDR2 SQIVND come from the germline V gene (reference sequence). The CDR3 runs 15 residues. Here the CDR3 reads CASSIAGRGIGGYTF. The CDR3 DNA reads TGTGCCAGTAGTATAGCCGGCAGGGGCATCGGCGGCTACACCTTC.

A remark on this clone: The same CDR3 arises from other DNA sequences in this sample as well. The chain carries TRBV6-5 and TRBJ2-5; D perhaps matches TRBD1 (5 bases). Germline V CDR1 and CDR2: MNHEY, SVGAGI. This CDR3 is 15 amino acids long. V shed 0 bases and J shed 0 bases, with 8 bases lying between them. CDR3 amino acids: CASSYSAGYQETQYF. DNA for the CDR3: TGTGCCAGCAGTTACTCAGCAGGGTACCAAGAGACCCAGTACTTC.

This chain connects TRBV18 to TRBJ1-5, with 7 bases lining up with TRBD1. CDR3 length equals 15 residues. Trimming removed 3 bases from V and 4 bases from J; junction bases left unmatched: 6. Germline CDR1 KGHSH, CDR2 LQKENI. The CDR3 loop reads CASSPRQGLNQPQHF. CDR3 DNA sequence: TGTGCCAGCTCACCGCGACAGGGACTTAATCAGCCCCAGCATTTT.

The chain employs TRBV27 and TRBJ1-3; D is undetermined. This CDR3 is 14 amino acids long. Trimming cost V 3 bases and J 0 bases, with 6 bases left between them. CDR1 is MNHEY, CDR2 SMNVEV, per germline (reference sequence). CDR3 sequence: CASSFSSSGNTIYF. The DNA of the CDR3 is TGTGCCAGCAGTTTTTCGAGCTCTGGAAACACCATATATTTT.

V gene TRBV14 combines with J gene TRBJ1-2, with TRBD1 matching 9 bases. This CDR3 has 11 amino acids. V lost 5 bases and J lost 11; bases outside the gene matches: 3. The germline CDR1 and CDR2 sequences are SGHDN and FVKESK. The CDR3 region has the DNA TGTGCCAGCAGCGGACAGGGGAGGTACACCTTC. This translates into CASSGQGRYTF.

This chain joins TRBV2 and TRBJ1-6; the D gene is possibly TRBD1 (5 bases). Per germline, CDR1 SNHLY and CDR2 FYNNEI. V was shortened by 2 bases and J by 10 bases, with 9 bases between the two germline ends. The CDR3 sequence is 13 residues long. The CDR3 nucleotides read TGTGCCAGCAGTGAAAGGGCAGGGTCACCCCTCCACTTT. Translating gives CASSERAGSPLHF.